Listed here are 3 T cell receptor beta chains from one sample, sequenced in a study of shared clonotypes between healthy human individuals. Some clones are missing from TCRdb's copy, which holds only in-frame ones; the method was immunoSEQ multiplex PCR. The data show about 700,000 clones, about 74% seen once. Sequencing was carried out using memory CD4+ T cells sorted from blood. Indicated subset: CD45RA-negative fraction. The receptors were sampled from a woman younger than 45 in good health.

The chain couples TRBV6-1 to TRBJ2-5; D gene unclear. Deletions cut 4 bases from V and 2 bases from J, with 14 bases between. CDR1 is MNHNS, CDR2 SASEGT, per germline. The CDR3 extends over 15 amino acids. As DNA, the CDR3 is TGTGCCAGCAGTGTGAGGCGAGATAGACAAGAGACCCAGTACTTC. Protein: CASSVRRDRQETQYF.

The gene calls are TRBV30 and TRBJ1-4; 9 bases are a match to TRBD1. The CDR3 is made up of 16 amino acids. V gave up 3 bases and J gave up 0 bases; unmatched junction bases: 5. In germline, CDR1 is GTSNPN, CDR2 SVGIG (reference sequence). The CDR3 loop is CAWSPGQGTTNEKLFF. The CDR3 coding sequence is TGTGCCTGGAGCCCCGGACAGGGGACAACTAATGAAAAACTGTTTTTT.

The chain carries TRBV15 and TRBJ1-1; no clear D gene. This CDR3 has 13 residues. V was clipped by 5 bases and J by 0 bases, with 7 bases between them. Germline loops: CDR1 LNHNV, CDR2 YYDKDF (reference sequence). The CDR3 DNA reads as TGTGCCACCAGCGTGTACATGAACACTGAAGCTTTCTTT. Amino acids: CATSVYMNTEAFF.